This T cell receptor beta chain was sequenced in a study of T-cell reconstitution after alpha-beta-depleted transplantation in children. TCRbeta library preparation incorporated unique molecular identifiers. TCRdb recomputed calls from the PCR reads with MiXCR, one row per CDR3 protein. The sample lists around 16,000 distinct CDR3 sequences; over 5% were seen once. The table lists this clonotype with a few counts. The source was PBMCs, collected before TCRalphabeta/CD19-depleted stem cell transplant. This sequence originates from a boy aged 5-17 years with acute lymphoblastic leukemia, due to receive a stem cell transplant.

CDR3 residues: CASSFLGGTGNTIYF. In DNA, the CDR3 is TGTGCCAGCAGCTTCCTGGGTGGTACTGGAAACACCATATATTTT. The V call is TRBV7-9, the J call TRBJ1-3, with unresolved D. In germline, CDR1 is SEHNR, CDR2 FQNEAQ (reference sequence). Trimming cost V 3 bases and J 2 bases, with 11 bases left between them. This CDR3 has 15 residues.